Listed below are T cell receptor beta chains from one sample, sequenced in a study of shared clonotypes between healthy human individuals. Sequencing used immunoSEQ multiplex PCR; TCRdb keeps in-frame clones, though not all of them. Counted here are roughly 550,000 clones, just under 97% occurring once; the ten biggest clones make up 0.095% to 0.12%. Specimen: naive CD8+ T cells sorted from blood. The source is a woman younger than 45 in good health. The CDR3 runs from the conserved cysteine through the conserved F or W. The D gene is left open where the match is weak. Expanded clones get a size class; other rows say once, few or many, or leave the size out.

CDR3 protein	CDR3 DNA	clone size	D gene	J gene	V gene
CATSRDSVGAPGYGYTF	TGTGCCACCAGCAGAGATTCGGTCGGGGCTCCGGGCTATGGCTACACCTTC	NA	NA	TRBJ1-2	TRBV15
CASSLAGSIGNNQPQHF	TGTGCCAGCAGCTTAGCGGGATCCATTGGTAACAATCAGCCCCAGCATTTT	NA	NA	TRBJ1-5	TRBV7-8
CASNERERNEQFF	TGTGCCAGCAACGAGCGGGAGAGAAATGAGCAGTTCTTC	NA	TRBD2	TRBJ2-1	TRBV2
CASSPGLPYEQYF	TGTGCCAGCAGCCCGGGTCTCCCCTACGAGCAGTACTTC	NA	NA	TRBJ2-7	TRBV28
CASSLPGLAGERQFF	TGTGCCAGCAGCTTACCGGGACTAGCGGGAGAGCGGCAGTTCTTC	NA	TRBD2	TRBJ2-1	TRBV7-9
CASSLFGSGANVLTF	TGTGCCAGCAGTTTATTCGGCTCTGGGGCCAACGTCCTGACTTTC	NA	NA	TRBJ2-6	TRBV28
CASSLWSGEDTQYF	TGTGCCAGCAGCTTATGGTCGGGGGAAGATACGCAGTATTTT	NA	NA	TRBJ2-3	TRBV13
CASSPDGLLAGESYEQYF	TGTGCCAGCAGCCCGGACGGGCTACTAGCGGGGGAGTCCTACGAGCAGTACTTC	NA	TRBD2	TRBJ2-7	TRBV5-6
CASSQNLVTGELFF	TGCGCCAGCAGCCAAAATTTGGTCACCGGGGAGCTGTTTTTT	NA	NA	TRBJ2-2	TRBV4-1
CASSPTGDTEAFF	TGTGCCAGCTCCCCGACAGGGGACACTGAAGCTTTCTTT	NA	TRBD1	TRBJ1-1	TRBV6-1
CASSPGQVTYEQYF	TGTGCCAGTAGCCCCGGACAGGTTACCTACGAGCAGTACTTC	NA	TRBD1	TRBJ2-7	TRBV19
CASSFGDTEAFF	TGTGCCAGCAGCTTCGGAGACACTGAAGCTTTCTTT	NA	NA	TRBJ1-1	TRBV7-9
CASSLYGSLSSYEQYF	TGTGCCAGCAGCTTGTATGGGAGCCTGAGCTCCTACGAGCAGTACTTC	NA	NA	TRBJ2-7	TRBV5-4
CASSVASGSENEQFF	TGTGCCAGCAGCGTAGCCAGCGGGAGTGAGAATGAGCAGTTCTTC	NA	TRBD2	TRBJ2-1	TRBV9
CASSPRTNEQYF	TGTGCCAGCAGCCCGAGGACTAACGAGCAGTACTTC	once	NA	TRBJ2-7	TRBV7-9